This T cell receptor (beta chain) was documented in a study of shared clonotypes between healthy human individuals. Study-wide findings and caveats: The study's rarefaction showed incomplete sorted-subset sequencing despite large depth.

This clone has only one observation. Its antigen is as yet unknown. Running of the assay took place at deep level. Using immunoSEQ multiplex PCR, the repertoire was profiled, and TCRdb retains in-frame clones only, with some absent. The top ten hold roughly 0.13% of the sample, which has some 2.1 million clones, 85% to 95% seen once. Donors comprised only Caucasian adults living in Nashville, Tennessee. This receptor was obtained from a man between 18 and 35 years old in good health. The sample consisted of naive CD4+ T cells sorted from blood. Subset indicated: CD45RA+ positively selected.

The CDR3 loop is CASSEAGVINARGTDTQYF. The CDR3 nucleotides read TGTGCCAGCAGTGAAGCTGGGGTGATAAATGCTCGGGGCACAGATACGCAGTATTTT. This sequence joins TRBV2 and TRBJ2-3; D ambiguous. The CDR3 totals 19 residues. The germline V gene has CDR1 SNHLY and CDR2 FYNNEI. V dropped 0 bases and J dropped 1 base, with 20 bases sitting between them.